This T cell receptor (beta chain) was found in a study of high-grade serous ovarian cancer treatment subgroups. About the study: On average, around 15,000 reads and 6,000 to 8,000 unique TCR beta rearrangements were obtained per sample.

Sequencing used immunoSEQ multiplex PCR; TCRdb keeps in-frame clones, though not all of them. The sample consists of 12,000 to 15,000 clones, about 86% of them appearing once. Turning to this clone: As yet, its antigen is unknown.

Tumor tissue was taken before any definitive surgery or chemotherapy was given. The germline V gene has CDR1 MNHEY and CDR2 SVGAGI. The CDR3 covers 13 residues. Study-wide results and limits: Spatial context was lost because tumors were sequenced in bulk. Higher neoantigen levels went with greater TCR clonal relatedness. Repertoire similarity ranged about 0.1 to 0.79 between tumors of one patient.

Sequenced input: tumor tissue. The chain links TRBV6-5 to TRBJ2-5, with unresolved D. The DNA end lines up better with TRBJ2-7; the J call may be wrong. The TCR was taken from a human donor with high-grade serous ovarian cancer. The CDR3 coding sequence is TGTGCCAGCAGTTACTCTAGGACCTACGAGCAGTACTTC. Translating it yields CASSYSRTYEQYF.